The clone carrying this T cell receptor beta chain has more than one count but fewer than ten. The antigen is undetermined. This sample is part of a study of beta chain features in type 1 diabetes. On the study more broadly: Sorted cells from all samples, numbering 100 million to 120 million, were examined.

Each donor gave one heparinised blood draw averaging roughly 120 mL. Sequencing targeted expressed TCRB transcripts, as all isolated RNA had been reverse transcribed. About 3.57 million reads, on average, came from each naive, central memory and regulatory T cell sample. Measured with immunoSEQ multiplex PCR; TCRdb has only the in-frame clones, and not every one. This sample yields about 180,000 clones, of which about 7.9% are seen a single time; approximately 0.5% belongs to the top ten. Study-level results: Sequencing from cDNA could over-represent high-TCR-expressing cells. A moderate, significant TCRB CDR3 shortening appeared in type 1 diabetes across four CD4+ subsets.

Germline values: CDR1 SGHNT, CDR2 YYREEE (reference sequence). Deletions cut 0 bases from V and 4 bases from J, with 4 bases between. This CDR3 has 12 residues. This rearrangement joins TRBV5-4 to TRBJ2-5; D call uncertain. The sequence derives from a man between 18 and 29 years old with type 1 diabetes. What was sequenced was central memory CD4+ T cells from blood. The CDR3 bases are TGTGCCAGCAGCTTGGCCTTAGAGACCCAGTACTTC. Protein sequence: CASSLALETQYF.